The present entry profiles one T cell receptor beta chain with its context. Its specificity is unknown. This CDR3 is built from 14 residues. Trimming took 4 bases from V and 5 from J; bases not matched to a gene: 8. Germline CDR1 and CDR2: SGHRS and YFSETQ. This entry belongs to a study of T-cell reconstitution after alpha-beta-depleted transplantation in children. Whole-study findings and limits: At one year after transplant, newly produced T cells mostly accounted for T-cell counts and diversity. Surviving recipient T cells and thymic progenitors produced the high day-60 TCRbeta diversity seen in some patients.

It was with unique molecular identifiers that the TCRbeta library was prepared. Using its own MiXCR run on the PCR reads, TCRdb lists one record per CDR3 protein. The data contain under 850,000 distinct CDR3 sequences, about 12% of them singletons. The gene calls are TRBV5-1 and TRBJ2-5; 7 bases match TRBD1. Source: PBMCs, taken before TCRalphabeta/CD19-depleted stem cell transplant. This TCR was recovered from a girl aged 2 to 10 with congenital amegakaryocytic thrombocytopenia, due to receive a stem cell transplant. CDR3 DNA sequence: TGCGCCAGCAGCAGCTCCAGGGACAGCGAGACCCAGTACTTC. Its protein is CASSSSRDSETQYF.